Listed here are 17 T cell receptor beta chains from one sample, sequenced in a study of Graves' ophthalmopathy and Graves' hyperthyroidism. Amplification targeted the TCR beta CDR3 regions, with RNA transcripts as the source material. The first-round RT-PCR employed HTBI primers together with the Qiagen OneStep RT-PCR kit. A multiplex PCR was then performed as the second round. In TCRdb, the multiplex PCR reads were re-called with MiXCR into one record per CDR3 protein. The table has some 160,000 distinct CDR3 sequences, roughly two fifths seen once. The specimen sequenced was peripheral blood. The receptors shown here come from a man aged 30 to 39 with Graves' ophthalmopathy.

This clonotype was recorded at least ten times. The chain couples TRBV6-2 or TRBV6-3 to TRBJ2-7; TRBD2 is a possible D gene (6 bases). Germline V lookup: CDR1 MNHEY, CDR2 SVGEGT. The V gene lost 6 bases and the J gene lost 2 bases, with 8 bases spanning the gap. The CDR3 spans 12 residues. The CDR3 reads CASSSGPYEQYF. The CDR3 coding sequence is TGTGCCAGCAGCAGCGGGCCCTACGAGCAGTACTTC.

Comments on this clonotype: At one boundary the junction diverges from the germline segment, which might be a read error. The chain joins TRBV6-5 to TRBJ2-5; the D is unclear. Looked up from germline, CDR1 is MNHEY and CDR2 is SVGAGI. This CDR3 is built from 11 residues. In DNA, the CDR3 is TGTGCCAGCAGTGACTCGAAGACCCAGTACTTC. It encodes CASSDSKTQYF.

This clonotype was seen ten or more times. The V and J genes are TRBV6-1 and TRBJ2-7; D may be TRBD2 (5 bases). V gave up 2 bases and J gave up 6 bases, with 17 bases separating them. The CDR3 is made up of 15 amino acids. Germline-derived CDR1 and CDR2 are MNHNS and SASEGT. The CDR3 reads CASSELEGLTREQYF. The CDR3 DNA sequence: TGTGCCAGCAGTGAATTAGAGGGTCTTACTCGCGAGCAGTACTTC.

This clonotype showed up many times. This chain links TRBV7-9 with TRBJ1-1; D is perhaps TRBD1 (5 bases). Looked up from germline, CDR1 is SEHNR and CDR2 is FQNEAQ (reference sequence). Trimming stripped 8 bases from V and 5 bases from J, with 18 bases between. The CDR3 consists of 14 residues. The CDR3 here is CASRGGGDGTEAFF. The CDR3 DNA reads TGTGCCAGCCGGGGGGGGGGTGACGGGACTGAAGCTTTCTTT.

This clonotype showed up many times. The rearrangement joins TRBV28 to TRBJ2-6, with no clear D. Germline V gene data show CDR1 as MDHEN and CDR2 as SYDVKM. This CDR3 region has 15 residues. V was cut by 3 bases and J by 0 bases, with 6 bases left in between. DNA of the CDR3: TGTGCCAGCAGTTTCCGGAGCTCTGGGGCCAACGTCCTGACTTTC. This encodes CASSFRSSGANVLTF.

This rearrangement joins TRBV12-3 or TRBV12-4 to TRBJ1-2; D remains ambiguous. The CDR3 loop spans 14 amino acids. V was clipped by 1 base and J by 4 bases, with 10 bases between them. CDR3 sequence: CASSLGGLSYGYTF. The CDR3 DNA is TGTGCCAGCAGTTTAGGAGGGTTGAGCTATGGCTACACCTTC.

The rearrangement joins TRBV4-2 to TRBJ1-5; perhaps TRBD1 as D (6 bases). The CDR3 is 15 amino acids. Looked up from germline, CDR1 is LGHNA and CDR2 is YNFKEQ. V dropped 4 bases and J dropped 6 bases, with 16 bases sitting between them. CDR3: CASSPGTHAGQPQHF. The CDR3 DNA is TGTGCCAGCAGCCCTGGGACACATGCGGGTCAGCCCCAGCATTTT.

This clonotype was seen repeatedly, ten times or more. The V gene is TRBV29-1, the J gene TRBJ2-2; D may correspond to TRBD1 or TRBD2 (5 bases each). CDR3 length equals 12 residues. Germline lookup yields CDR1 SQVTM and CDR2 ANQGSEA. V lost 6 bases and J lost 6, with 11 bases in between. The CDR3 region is CSVELGAGELFF. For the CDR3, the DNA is TGCAGCGTGGAGTTGGGGGCCGGGGAGCTGTTTTTT.

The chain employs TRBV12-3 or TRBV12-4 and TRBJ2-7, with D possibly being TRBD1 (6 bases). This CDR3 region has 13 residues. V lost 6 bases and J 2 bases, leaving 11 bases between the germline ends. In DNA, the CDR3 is TGTGCCAGCAGCCGTGGGACAACCTACGAGCAGTACTTC. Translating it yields CASSRGTTYEQYF.

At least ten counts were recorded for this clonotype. The CDR3: CASYQPGQGIYSNQPQHF. In DNA, the CDR3 is TGTGCCAGCTATCAGCCGGGACAGGGGATTTATAGCAATCAGCCCCAGCATTTT. The rearrangement links TRBV6-2 or TRBV6-3 to TRBJ1-5, with 10 bases identical to TRBD1. Unmatched junction bases numbered 13, after V lost 8 bases and J lost 0 bases. This CDR3 is built from 18 residues. Germline V CDR1 and CDR2: MNHEY, SVGEGT.

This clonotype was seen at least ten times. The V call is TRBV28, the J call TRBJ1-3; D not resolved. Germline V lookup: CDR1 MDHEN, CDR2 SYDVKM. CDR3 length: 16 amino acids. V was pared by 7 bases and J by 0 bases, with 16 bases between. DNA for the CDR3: TGTGCCAGCACCCTAAGTGGGCAGCCCTCTGGAAACACCATATATTTT. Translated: CASTLSGQPSGNTIYF.

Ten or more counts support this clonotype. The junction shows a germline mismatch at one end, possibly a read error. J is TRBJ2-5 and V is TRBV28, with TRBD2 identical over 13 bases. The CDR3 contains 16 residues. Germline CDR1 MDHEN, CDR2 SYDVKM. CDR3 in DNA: TGTGCCGGCAGTCCTTCGACTAGCGGGAGGTTAGAGACCCAGTACTTC. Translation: CAGSPSTSGRLETQYF.

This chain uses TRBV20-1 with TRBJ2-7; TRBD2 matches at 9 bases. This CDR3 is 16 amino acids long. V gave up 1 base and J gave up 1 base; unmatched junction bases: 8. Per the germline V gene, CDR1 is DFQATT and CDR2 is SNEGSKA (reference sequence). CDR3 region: CSARGTGTSSSYEQYF. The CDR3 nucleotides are TGCAGTGCTAGAGGGACCGGGACTAGCTCTTCCTACGAGCAGTACTTC.

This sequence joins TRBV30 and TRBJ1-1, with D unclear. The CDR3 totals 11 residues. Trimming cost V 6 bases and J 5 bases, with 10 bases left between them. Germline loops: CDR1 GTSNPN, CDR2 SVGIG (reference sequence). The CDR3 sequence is CACADRTEAFF. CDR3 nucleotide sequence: TGTGCCTGTGCGGACCGAACTGAAGCTTTCTTT.

The CDR3 DNA sequence: TGTGCCAGCCAGCGGGGGGGTCCATACACCAAAGAGACCCAGTACTTC. Amino acid sequence: CASQRGGPYTKETQYF. The chain carries TRBV6-1 and TRBJ2-5, with TRBD2 identical over 10 bases. The CDR3 covers 16 residues. V lost 8 bases, J lost 3 bases, and 12 bases stayed unmatched. Germline lookup yields CDR1 MNHNS and CDR2 SASEGT.

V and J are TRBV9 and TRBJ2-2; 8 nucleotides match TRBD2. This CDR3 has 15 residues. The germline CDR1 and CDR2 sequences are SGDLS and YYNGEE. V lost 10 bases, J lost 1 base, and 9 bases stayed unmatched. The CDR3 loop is CASHPTSGNTGELFF. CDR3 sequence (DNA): TGTGCCTCCCACCCCACTAGCGGGAACACCGGGGAGCTGTTTTTT.

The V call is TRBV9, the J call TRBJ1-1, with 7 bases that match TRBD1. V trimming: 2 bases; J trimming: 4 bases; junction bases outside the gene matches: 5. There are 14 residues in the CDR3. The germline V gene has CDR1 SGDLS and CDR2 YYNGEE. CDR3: CASSVGTAGTEAFF. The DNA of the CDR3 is TGTGCCAGCAGCGTCGGGACAGCTGGCACTGAAGCTTTCTTT. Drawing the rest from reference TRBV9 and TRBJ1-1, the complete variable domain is DSGVTQTPKHLITATGQRVTLRCSPRSGDLSVYWYQQSLDQGLQFLIQYYNGEERAKGNILERFSAQQFPDLHSELNLSSLELGDSALYFCASSVGTAGTEAFFGQGTRLTVV.